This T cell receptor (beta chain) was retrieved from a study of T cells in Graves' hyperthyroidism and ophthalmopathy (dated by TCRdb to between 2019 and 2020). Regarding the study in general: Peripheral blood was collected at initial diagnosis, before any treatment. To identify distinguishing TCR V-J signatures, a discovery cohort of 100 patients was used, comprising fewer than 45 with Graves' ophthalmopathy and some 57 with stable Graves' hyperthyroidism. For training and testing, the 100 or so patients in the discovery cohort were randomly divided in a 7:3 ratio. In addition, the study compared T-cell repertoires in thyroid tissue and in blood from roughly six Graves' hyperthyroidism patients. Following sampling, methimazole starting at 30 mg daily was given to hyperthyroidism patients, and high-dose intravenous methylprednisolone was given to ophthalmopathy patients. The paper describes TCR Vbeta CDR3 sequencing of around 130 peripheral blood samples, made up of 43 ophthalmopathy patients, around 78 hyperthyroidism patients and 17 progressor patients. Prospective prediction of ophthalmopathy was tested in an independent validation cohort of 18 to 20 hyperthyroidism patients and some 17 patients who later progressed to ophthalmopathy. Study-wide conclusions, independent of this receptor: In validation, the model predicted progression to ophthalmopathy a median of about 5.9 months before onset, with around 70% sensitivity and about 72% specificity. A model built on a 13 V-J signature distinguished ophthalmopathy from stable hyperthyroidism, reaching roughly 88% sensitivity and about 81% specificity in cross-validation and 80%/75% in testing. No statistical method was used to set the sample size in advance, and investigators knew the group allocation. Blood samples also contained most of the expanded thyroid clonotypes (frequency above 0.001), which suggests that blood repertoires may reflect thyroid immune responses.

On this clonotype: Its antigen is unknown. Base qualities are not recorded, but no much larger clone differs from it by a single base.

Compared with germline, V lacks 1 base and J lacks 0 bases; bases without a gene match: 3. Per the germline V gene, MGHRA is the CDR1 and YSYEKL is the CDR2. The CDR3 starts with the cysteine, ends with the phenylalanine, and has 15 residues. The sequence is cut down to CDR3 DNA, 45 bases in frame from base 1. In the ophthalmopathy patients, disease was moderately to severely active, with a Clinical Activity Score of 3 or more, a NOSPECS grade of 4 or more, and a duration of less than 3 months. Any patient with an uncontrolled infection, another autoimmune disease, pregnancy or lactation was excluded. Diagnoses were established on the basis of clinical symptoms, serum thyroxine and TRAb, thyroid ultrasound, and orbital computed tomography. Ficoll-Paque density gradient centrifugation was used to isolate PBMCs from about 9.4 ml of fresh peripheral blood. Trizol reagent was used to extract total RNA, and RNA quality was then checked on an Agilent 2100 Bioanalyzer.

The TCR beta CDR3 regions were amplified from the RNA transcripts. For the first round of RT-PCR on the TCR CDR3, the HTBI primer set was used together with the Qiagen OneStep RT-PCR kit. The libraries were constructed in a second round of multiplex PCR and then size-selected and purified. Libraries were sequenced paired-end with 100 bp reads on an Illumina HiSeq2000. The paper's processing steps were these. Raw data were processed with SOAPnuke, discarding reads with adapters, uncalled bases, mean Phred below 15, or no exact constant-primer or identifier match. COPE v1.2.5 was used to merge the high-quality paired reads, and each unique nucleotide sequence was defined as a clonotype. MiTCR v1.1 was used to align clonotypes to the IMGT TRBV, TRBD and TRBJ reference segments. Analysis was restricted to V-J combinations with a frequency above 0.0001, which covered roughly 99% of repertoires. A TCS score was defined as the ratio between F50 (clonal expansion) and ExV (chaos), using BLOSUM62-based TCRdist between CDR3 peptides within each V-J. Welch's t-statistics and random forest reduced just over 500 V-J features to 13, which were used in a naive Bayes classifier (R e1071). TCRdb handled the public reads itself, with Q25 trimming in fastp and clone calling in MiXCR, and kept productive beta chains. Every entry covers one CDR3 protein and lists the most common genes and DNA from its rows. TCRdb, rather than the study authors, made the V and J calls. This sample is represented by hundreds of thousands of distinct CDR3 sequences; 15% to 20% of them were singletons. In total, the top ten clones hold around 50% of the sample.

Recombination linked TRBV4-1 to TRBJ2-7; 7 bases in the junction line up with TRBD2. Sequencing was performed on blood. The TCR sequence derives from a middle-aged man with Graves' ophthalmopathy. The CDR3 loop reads CASSQGGTNSYEQYF. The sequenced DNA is TGCGCCAGCAGCCAAGGAGGGACTAACTCCTACGAGCAGTACTTC.